This T cell receptor (beta chain) came from a study of CD4 T cells in relation to SARS-CoV-2 and coronaviruses. Study results and limitations: According to naive versus memory sequencing, detected responses are memory recall, not newly primed. No crossreactivity against non-spike viral proteins was tested here.

Method: immunoSEQ multiplex PCR; TCRdb's copy keeps in-frame clones and lacks some. In the table there are some 64,000 clones, 94% of which are singletons. The CDR3 loop spans 14 amino acids. With 3 bases removed from V and 2 bases from J, the gap between germline ends came to 8 bases. The germline V gene encodes CDR1 SNHLY and CDR2 FYNNEI. About this clone itself: Antigen unknown.

The unexposed donors gave CD4+ T cells in about 2011-2018, prior to COVID-19. The rearrangement links TRBV2 to TRBJ2-1; D remains unclear. The sequence derives from a human donor in good health. The specimen sequenced was naive CD4+ T cells from PBMCs. The subset is: naive CD4+ T cells isolated by negative enrichment. CDR3 region: CASSDSEAYNEQFF. CDR3 nucleotide sequence: TGTGCCAGCAGTGATTCAGAGGCCTACAATGAGCAGTTCTTC.